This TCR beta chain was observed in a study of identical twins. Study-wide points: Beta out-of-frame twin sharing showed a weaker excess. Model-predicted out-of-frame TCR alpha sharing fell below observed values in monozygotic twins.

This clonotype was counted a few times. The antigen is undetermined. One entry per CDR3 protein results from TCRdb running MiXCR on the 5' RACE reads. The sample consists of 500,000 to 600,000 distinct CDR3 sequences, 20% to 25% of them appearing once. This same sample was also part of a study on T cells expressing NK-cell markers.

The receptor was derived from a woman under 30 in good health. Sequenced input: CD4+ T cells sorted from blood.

The CDR3 loop reads CASSLSPDSYEQYF. CDR3 coding DNA: TGTGCCAGCAGCTTATCCCCCGACAGTTACGAGCAGTACTTC. This sequence joins TRBV7-2 and TRBJ2-7, with a tentative D call TRBD1 (5 bases). V lost 2 bases, J lost 4 bases, and 12 bases lay in between. Per germline, CDR1 SGHTA and CDR2 FQGNSA. The length of the CDR3 is 14 residues.